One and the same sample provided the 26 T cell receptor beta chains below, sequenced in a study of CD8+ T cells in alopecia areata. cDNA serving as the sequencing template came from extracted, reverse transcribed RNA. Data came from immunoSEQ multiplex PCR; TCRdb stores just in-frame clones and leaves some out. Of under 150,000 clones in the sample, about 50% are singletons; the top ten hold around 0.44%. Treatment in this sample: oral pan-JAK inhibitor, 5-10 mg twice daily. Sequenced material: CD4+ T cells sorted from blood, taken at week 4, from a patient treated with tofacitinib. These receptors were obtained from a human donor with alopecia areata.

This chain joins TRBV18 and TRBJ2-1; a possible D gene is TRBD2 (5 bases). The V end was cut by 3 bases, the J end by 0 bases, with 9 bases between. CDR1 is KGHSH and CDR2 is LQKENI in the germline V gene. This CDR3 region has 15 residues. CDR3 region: CASSPQDSSYNEQFF. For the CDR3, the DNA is TGTGCCAGCTCACCTCAGGACTCCTCCTACAATGAGCAGTTCTTC.

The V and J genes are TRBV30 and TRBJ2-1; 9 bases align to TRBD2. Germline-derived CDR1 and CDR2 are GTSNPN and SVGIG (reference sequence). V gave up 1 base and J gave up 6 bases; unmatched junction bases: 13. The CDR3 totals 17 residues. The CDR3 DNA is TGTGCCTGGAGTGCCGATCGGCGGGAGGGCTTCGGCAATGAGCAGTTCTTC. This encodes CAWSADRREGFGNEQFF.

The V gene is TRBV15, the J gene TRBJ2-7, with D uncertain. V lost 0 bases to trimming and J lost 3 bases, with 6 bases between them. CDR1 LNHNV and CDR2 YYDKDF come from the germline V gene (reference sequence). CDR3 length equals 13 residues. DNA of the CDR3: TGTGCCACCAGCAGAGATTCCATCTACGAGCAGTACTTC. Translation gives CATSRDSIYEQYF.

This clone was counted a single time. The DNA for the CDR3 is TGTGCCAGCAGCCGGGCGGGGTACAATGAGCAGTTCTTC. Protein product: CASSRAGYNEQFF. J is TRBJ2-1 and V is TRBV5-6, with D maybe TRBD2 (6 bases). Germline V CDR1 and CDR2: SGHDT, YYEEEE. V gave up 4 bases and J gave up 4 bases, with 9 bases separating them. The length of the CDR3 is 13 residues.

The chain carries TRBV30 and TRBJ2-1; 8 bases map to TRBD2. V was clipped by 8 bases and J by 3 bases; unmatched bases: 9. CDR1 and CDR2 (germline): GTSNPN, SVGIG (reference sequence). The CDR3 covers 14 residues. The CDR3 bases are TGTGCCGGCCCCGGACGGGGGGGCTACAATGAGCAGTTCTTC. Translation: CAGPGRGGYNEQFF.

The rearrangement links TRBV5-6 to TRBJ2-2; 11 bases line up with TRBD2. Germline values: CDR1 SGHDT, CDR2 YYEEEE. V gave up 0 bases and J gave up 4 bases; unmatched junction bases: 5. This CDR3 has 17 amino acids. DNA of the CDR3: TGTGCCAGCAGCTTGGCGAGCCTAGCGGGGGGCACCGGGGAGCTGTTTTTT. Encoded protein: CASSLASLAGGTGELFF.

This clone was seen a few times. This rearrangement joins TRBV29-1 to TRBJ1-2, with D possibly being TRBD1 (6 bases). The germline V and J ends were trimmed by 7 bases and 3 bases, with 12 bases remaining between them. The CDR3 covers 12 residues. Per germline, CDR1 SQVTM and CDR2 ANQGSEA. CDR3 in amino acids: CSAGRQDYGYTF. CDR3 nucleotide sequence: TGCAGCGCTGGCCGACAGGACTATGGCTACACCTTC.

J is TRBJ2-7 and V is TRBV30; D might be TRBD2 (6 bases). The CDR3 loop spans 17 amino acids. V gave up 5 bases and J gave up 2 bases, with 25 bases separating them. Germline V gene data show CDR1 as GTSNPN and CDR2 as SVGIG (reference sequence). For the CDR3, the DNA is TGTGCCTGGGGGACGGAGGGAAAGGTAGCTGGGACCTACGAGCAGTACTTC. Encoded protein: CAWGTEGKVAGTYEQYF.

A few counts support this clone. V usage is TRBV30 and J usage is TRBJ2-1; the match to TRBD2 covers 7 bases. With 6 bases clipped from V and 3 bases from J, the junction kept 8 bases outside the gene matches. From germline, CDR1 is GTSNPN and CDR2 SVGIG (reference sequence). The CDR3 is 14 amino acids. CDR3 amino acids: CACGGLGFYNEQFF. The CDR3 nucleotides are TGTGCCTGCGGCGGACTAGGGTTCTACAATGAGCAGTTCTTC.

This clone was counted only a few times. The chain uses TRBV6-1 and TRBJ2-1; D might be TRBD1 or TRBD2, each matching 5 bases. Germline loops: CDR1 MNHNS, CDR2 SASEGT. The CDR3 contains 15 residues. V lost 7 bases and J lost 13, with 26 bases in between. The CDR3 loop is CASKVSIGTTNSQFF. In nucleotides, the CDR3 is TGTGCCAGCAAGGTTAGCATTGGGACCACAAATTCCCAGTTCTTC.

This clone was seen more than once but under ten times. The CDR3 nucleotides are TGTGCCTGGAGGCTAGCGGGTGCGGCCTACGAGCAGTACTTC. It is translated as CAWRLAGAAYEQYF. V is TRBV30 and J is TRBJ2-7; 8 bases agree with TRBD2. This CDR3 region has 14 residues. Germline CDR1 reads GTSNPN; CDR2 reads SVGIG (reference sequence). With 3 bases clipped from V and 2 bases from J, the junction kept 6 bases outside the gene matches.

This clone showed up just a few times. The CDR3 nucleotides are TGTGCCAGCAGGGCAACTAGTATGGTTCCCGGGGAGCTGTTTTTT. Translated: CASRATSMVPGELFF. J is TRBJ2-2 and V is TRBV2; D possibly corresponds to TRBD2 (5 bases). Per germline, CDR1 SNHLY and CDR2 FYNNEI. V shed 6 bases and J shed 6 bases, with 17 bases lying between them. The CDR3 covers 15 residues.

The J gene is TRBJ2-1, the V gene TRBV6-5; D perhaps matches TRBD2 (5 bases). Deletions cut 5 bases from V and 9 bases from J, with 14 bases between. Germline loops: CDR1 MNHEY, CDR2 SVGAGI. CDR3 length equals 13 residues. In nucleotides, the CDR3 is TGTGCCAGCAGTGGACTTTGGACGAGTGAGCAGTTCTTC. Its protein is CASSGLWTSEQFF.

The CDR3 region is CASSLGGSVDTQYF. CDR3 nucleotide sequence: TGTGCCAGCAGCTTGGGAGGTAGCGTCGATACGCAGTATTTT. V is TRBV5-8 and J is TRBJ2-3; possible D gene TRBD2, 5 bases. Trimming shortened V by 0 bases and J by 6 bases, and 11 bases separated the two germline ends. The CDR3 has 14 amino acids. Germline V gene data show CDR1 as SGHTS and CDR2 as YDEGEE.

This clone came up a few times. The CDR3 DNA is TGTGCCTGGAGGGGGACCGGGGAGCTGTTTTTT. Translating gives CAWRGTGELFF. The J gene is TRBJ2-2, the V gene TRBV30, with D uncertain. V was trimmed by 3 bases and J by 5 bases, leaving 4 bases between them. The CDR3 spans 11 residues. Germline V gene data show CDR1 as GTSNPN and CDR2 as SVGIG (reference sequence).

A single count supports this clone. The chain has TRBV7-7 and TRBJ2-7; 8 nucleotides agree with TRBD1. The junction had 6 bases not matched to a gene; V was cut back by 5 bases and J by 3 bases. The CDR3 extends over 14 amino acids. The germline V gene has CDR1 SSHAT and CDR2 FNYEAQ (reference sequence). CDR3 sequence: CASSPDRGNYEQYF. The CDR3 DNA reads TGTGCCAGCAGCCCCGACAGGGGAAACTACGAGCAGTACTTC.

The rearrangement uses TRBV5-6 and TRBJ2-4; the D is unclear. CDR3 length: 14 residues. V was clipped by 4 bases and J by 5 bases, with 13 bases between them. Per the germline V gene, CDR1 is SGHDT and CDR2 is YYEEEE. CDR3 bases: TGTGCCAGCAGCACCGGGCCGGCGGAAAACATTCAGTACTTC. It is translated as CASSTGPAENIQYF. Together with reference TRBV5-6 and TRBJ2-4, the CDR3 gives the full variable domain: DAGVTQSPTHLIKTRGQQVTLRCSPKSGHDTVSWYQQALGQGPQFIFQYYEEEERQRGNFPDRFSGHQFPNYSSELNVNALLLGDSALYLCASSTGPAENIQYFGAGTRLSVL.

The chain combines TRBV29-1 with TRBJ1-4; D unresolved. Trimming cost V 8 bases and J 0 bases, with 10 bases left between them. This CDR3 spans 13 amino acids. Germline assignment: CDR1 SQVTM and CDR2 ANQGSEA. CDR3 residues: CSIRHPTNEKLFF. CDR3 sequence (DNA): TGCAGCATTCGACATCCAACTAATGAAAAACTGTTTTTT.

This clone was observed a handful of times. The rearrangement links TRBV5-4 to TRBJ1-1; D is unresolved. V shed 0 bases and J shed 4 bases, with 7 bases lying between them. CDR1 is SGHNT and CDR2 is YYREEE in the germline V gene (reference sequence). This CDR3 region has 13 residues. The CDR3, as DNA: TGTGCCAGCAGCTTGGGTGGGTCCACTGAAGCTTTCTTT. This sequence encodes CASSLGGSTEAFF.

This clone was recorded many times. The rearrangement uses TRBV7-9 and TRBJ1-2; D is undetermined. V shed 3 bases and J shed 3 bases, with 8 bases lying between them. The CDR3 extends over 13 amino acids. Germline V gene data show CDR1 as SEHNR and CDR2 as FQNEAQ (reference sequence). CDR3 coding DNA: TGTGCCAGCAGCTTCGAACAGTACTATGGCTACACCTTC. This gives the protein CASSFEQYYGYTF. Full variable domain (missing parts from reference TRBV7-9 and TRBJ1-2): DTGVSQNPRHKITKRGQNVTFRCDPISEHNRLYWYRQTLGQGPEFLTYFQNEAQLEKSRLLSDRFSAERPKGSFSTLEIQRTEQGDSAMYLCASSFEQYYGYTFGSGTRLTVV.

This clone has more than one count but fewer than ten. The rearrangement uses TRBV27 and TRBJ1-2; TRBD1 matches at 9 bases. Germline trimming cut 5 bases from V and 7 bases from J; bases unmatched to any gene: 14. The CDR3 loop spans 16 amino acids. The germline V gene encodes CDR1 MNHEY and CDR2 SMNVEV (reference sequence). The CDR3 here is CASSPTLGQGRSGYTF. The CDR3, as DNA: TGTGCCAGCAGTCCAACCCTAGGACAGGGGAGGTCTGGCTACACCTTC.

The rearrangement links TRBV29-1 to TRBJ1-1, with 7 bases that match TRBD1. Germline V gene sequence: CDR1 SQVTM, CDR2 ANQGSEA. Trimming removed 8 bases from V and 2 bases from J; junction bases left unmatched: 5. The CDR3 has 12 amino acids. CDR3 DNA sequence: TGCAGCTCCGGGACAGTTAACACTGAAGCTTTCTTT. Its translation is CSSGTVNTEAFF.

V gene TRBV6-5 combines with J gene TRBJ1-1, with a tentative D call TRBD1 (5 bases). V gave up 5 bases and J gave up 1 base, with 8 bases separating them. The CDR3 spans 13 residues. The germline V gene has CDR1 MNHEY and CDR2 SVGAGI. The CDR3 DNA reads TGTGCCAGCAGTCTCAGGGAGAACACTGAAGCTTTCTTT. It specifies CASSLRENTEAFF.

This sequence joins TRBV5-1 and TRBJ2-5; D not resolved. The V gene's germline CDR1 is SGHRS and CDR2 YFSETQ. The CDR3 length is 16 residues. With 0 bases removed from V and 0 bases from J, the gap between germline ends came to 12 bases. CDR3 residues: CASSLAIVPYQETQYF. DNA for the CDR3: TGCGCCAGCAGCTTGGCCATCGTGCCGTACCAAGAGACCCAGTACTTC.

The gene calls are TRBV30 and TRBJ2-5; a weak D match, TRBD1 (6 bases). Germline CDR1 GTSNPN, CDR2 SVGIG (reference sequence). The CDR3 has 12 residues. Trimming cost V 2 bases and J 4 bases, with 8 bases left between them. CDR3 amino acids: CAWSQQGETQYF. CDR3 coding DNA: TGTGCCTGGAGTCAACAGGGAGAGACCCAGTACTTC.

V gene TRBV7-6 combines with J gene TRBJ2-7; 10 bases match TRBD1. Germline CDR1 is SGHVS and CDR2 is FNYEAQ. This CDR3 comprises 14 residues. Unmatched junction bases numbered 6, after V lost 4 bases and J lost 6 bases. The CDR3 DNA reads TGTGCCAGCAGCTCCCGGGACAGGGGTGGCGAGCAGTACTTC. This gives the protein CASSSRDRGGEQYF.